The 16 T cell receptor beta chains below come from one sample, sequenced in a study of T cell changes during pregnancy in multiple sclerosis. Here immunoSEQ multiplex PCR was the method, and the copy in TCRdb shows in-frame clones only, minus some. The sample gives 45,000 to 60,000 clones, approximately 90% of which show up once; nearly 0.2% is in the top ten. Sequences were derived from CD4+ T cells from peripheral blood mononuclear cells, sampled in the second trimester of pregnancy. Receptor source: a female donor with multiple sclerosis, enrolled in a pregnancy study.

The chain employs TRBV28 and TRBJ2-1; 9 bases line up with TRBD2. Germline V lookup: CDR1 MDHEN, CDR2 SYDVKM. The CDR3 runs 15 residues. The J segment lost 7 bases and the V segment lost 6 bases, leaving 10 bases of the junction unmatched. This chain's CDR3 is CASSDIAGATNEQFF. CDR3 coding DNA: TGTGCCAGCAGCGACATAGCGGGAGCGACAAATGAGCAGTTCTTC.

The chain employs TRBV7-3 and TRBJ1-1; D gene ambiguous. The CDR3 length is 14 residues. Germline-derived CDR1 and CDR2 are SGHTA and FQGTGA. Trimming pared 1 base from V and 6 bases from J, leaving 12 bases between. CDR3 sequence: CASSLSAGRPEAFF. DNA for the CDR3: TGTGCCAGCAGCTTAAGTGCGGGTCGACCTGAAGCTTTCTTT.

This rearrangement joins TRBV11-3 to TRBJ2-2, with a tentative D call TRBD1 (6 bases). The CDR3 covers 15 residues. Deletions cut 5 bases from V and 6 bases from J, with 16 bases between. The germline V gene has CDR1 SGHNT and CDR2 YENEEA. CDR3 DNA: TGTGCCAGCAGCCGGACAGCGTTCGGCTCCGGGGAGCTGTTTTTT. Amino acids: CASSRTAFGSGELFF.

This rearrangement joins TRBV5-1 to TRBJ2-2; weak D call: TRBD1 (6 bases). The V gene lost 3 bases and the J gene lost 2 bases, with 11 bases spanning the gap. The V gene's germline CDR1 is SGHRS and CDR2 YFSETQ. The CDR3 consists of 15 residues. The DNA for the CDR3 is TGCGCCAGCAGCTCCACGGGACAAAACACCGGGGAGCTGTTTTTT. Amino acids: CASSSTGQNTGELFF.

The chain links TRBV28 to TRBJ2-1; D possibly corresponds to TRBD2 (5 bases). CDR1 and CDR2 from the germline V gene are MDHEN and SYDVKM. This CDR3 has 16 amino acids. V was pared by 2 bases and J by 0 bases, with 11 bases between. For the CDR3, the DNA is TGTGCCAGCAGTTTAGCCCGACTAAGCTCCTACAATGAGCAGTTCTTC. Its translation is CASSLARLSSYNEQFF.

This chain connects TRBV5-6 to TRBJ2-7; D might be TRBD2 (6 bases). Between the trimmed V and J ends, which lost 2 bases and 3 bases, there was a span of 18 bases. Germline V lookup: CDR1 SGHDT, CDR2 YYEEEE. This CDR3 region has 16 residues. The CDR3 sequence: CASSFIPGLPSYEQYF. CDR3 sequence (DNA): TGTGCCAGCAGCTTCATACCGGGACTCCCTAGCTACGAGCAGTACTTC.

The chain links TRBV5-1 to TRBJ1-1; D unresolved. V lost 4 bases and J lost 0, with 7 bases in between. There are 13 residues in the CDR3. The germline CDR1 and CDR2 sequences are SGHRS and YFSETQ. The CDR3 nucleotides read TGCGCCAGCAGCGCCGGGATGAACACTGAAGCTTTCTTT. Residues: CASSAGMNTEAFF.

CDR3 bases: TGTGCCAGTAGTCCCTTAGCCGGGACAGATAAAGCTTTCTTT. This sequence encodes CASSPLAGTDKAFF. The rearrangement uses TRBV19 and TRBJ1-1; 7 bases align to TRBD1. Germline V gene data show CDR1 as LNHDA and CDR2 as SQIVND (reference sequence). Germline trimming cut 5 bases from V and 9 bases from J; bases unmatched to any gene: 12. The CDR3 extends over 14 amino acids. Looking up the rest from reference TRBV19 and TRBJ1-1 gives the full variable domain: DGGITQSPKYLFRKEGQNVTLSCEQNLNHDAMYWYRQDPGQGLRLIYYSQIVNDFQKGDIAEGYSVSREKKESFPLTVTSAQKNPTAFYLCASSPLAGTDKAFFGQGTRLTVV.

The rearrangement joins TRBV2 to TRBJ2-3; D remains unclear. This CDR3 region has 15 residues. V shed 5 bases and J shed 0 bases, with 12 bases lying between them. The germline CDR1 and CDR2 sequences are SNHLY and FYNNEI. This CDR3 reads CASSPEQTSTDTQYF. The CDR3 nucleotides are TGTGCCAGCAGTCCGGAGCAGACTAGCACAGATACGCAGTATTTT.

This clone occurred a few times. The gene calls are TRBV4-1 and TRBJ1-3; possibly TRBD1 for D (6 bases). CDR3 length equals 11 residues. Trimming cost V 2 bases and J 14 bases, with 10 bases left between them. Germline CDR1 is MGHRA and CDR2 is YSYEKL. The chain's CDR3 is CASSQRDNLYF. CDR3 sequence (DNA): TGCGCCAGCAGCCAACGGGACAACTTATATTTT.

The chain combines TRBV6-1 with TRBJ2-7, with 8 bases identical to TRBD2. With 6 bases clipped from V and 4 bases from J, the junction kept 8 bases outside the gene matches. The CDR3 totals 14 residues. In germline, CDR1 is MNHNS, CDR2 SASEGT. In nucleotides, the CDR3 is TGTGCCAGCAGCTCGGGAGGGGGAACTTACGAGCAGTACTTC. Protein product: CASSSGGGTYEQYF.

The rearrangement joins TRBV7-2 to TRBJ2-3; D perhaps matches TRBD1 (7 bases). The CDR3 runs to 16 residues. V gave up 3 bases and J gave up 2 bases, with 15 bases separating them. Germline-derived CDR1 and CDR2 are SGHTA and FQGNSA. DNA of the CDR3: TGTGCCAGCAGCTTCTCAGGGGGGCCCATCACAGATACGCAGTATTTT. This translates into CASSFSGGPITDTQYF.

In its sample, this clone was seen once. The rearrangement joins TRBV10-3 to TRBJ1-4, with D possibly being TRBD1 (5 bases). CDR3 length: 16 residues. Germline V CDR1 and CDR2: ENHRY, SYGVKD. The germline V and J ends were trimmed by 2 bases and 4 bases, with 14 bases remaining between them. CDR3: CAISESKQEINEKLFF. CDR3 coding DNA: TGTGCCATCAGTGAGAGCAAACAGGAGATTAATGAAAAACTGTTTTTT.

The chain joins TRBV30 to TRBJ1-1; D gene unclear. The V end lost 3 bases, the J end lost 8 bases, and 13 bases lay between the germline ends. Germline-derived CDR1 and CDR2 are GTSNPN and SVGIG (reference sequence). CDR3 size: 12 residues. The CDR3 protein is CAWSREIEEAFF. Written as DNA, the CDR3 is TGTGCCTGGAGCCGTGAGATCGAAGAAGCTTTCTTT. Drawing the rest from reference TRBV30 and TRBJ1-1, the complete variable domain is SQTIHQWPATLVQPVGSPLSLECTVEGTSNPNLYWYRQAAGRGLQLLFYSVGIGQISSEVPQNLSASRPQDRQFILSSKKLLLSDSGFYLCAWSREIEEAFFGQGTRLTVV.

The rearrangement uses TRBV28 and TRBJ1-5; TRBD1 matches 8 bases. Germline trimming cut 1 base from V and 7 bases from J; bases unmatched to any gene: 12. This CDR3 has 17 amino acids. Germline V gives CDR1 MDHEN, CDR2 SYDVKM. DNA for the CDR3: TGTGCCAGCAGTTTATCCGTGAGTCAGGGGGCGAGACAGCCCCAGCATTTT. It codes for CASSLSVSQGARQPQHF.

This chain joins TRBV19 and TRBJ2-1; unclear D gene. Trimming took 8 bases from V and 4 from J, leaving 18 bases between them. Germline-derived CDR1 and CDR2 are LNHDA and SQIVND (reference sequence). This CDR3 contains 15 residues. CDR3 in DNA: TGTGCCAGTGGGATAGTGGAGAGTCTTTACAATGAGCAGTTCTTC. Amino acids: CASGIVESLYNEQFF.